The entry that follows covers one T cell receptor (beta chain) sequence. What antigen it recognizes has not been identified. A much larger clone is a single base away; this may be a read error. Bone marrow was sampled from every patient at the time of active disease. Ficoll-Hypaque density gradient centrifugation was used to isolate bone marrow mononuclear cells. Myeloma plasma cells were removed and CD138-negative cells were obtained by negative selection following labeling with CD138 magnetic microbeads on a MACS separator. Purity of the isolated cells was checked by flow cytometry on an Attune NxT using CD138 antibodies. Total RNA was extracted with TRIzol reagent and quantified with a NanoDrop spectrophotometer. For each patient, paired RNA-seq and IR-seq were run on the CD138-negative bone marrow sample from that patient. The CDR3, from cysteine to phenylalanine, totals 11 residues. The DNA shown is the 33-base CDR3, in frame from base 1. The germline V gene provides CDR1 SGHNT and CDR2 YENEEA.

TCR libraries were constructed from about 400 ng RNA using the Immunoverse kit, and molecular barcoded adaptors covering alpha/delta and beta/gamma chains were employed. TCR library preparation used the same RNA that went into transcriptome sequencing. Sequencing of TCR libraries was carried out on an Illumina HiSeq 4000 with 2 x 150 cycles. The source study handled its data this way. MiXCR aligned TCR reads to human V, D, J and C references and assembled the aligned reads into CDR3 clonotypes, with quality filtering and error correction included. The tcR package in R was used for analysis of clonotype counts and gene usage diversity. For inspection of raw mapping reads, RNA-seq reads were mapped by STAR aligner version 2.5.3a onto GRCh37 of the human genome. To test how sequencing depth affected the clonotypes detected, IR-seq fastq files were randomly downsampled with Seqtk 1.3. TCRdb took the public reads, trimmed them with fastp at Q25, ran MiXCR for clone calling and kept in-frame beta chains. One record per CDR3 amino acid sequence lists the most common genes and DNA. For this entry, the V and J calls and clone size follow TCRdb and not the study's own pipeline. Present in this sample are around 60,000 distinct CDR3 sequences, about a fifth of which were seen just once. About an eighth of the sample goes to the ten largest clones.

This sample is drawn from a study of read filtering for tumor transcriptome and immune sequencing (TCRdb year 2020). Some background on the complete study: The cohort had some 16 male and 14 female patients with a mean age of about 70 years, ranging from roughly 47 to 85. Under revised international staging, eight or nine patients fell into R-ISS I, more than 15 into R-ISS II and about seven into R-ISS III. One main goal was a read-filtering strategy for immune repertoire data, in particular deciding whether clonotypes backed by only one read should be removed. Using the same bone marrow samples, the study ran both targeted immune repertoire sequencing and bulk whole-transcriptome sequencing and then compared the TCR repertoires from each method. After DNase treatment, whole-transcriptome libraries were prepared using the TruSeq RNA Access Library Prep Kit. TCR-region mapped reads per sample ranged from about 4.05 to 11 million with IR-seq versus only about 80 to 1,300 with RNA-seq.

Overall study results and their limits: Clonotypes were captured by IR-seq at much higher depth and more reliably than by RNA-seq, and smaller IR-seq throughput was sufficient for identification of most shared clonotypes. Removing single-read clonotypes increased the correlation between IR-seq and RNA-seq shared clonotype proportions. The sorted CD138-negative fraction was composed of a mixed bone marrow immune population rather than of purified T cells. Single-read clonotypes made up roughly four fifths of clonotypes but roughly 3.2% of total reads in IR-seq, and just under 75% of clonotypes and approximately 48% of reads in RNA-seq.

What was sequenced was a population of CD138-negative cells sorted from bone marrow. The label giving this sample's cell subset or site can be read as: bone marrow mononuclear cells depleted of CD138+ plasma/myeloma cells by negative magnetic selection. This TCR derives from a donor aged 40 or over with multiple myeloma. The chain was built from TRBV11-3 and TRBJ2-4; no D gene can be assigned with confidence. The CDR3 has the sequence CASGFKNIQYF. DNA sequence: TGTGCCAGCGGCTTCAAAAACATTCAGTACTTC.